This TCR beta chain was documented in a study of blood T cell repertoires in COVID-19. Profiling relied on immunoSEQ multiplex PCR, and the TCRdb table lists in-frame clones only, not all of them. The sample comprises about 220,000 clones, around 82% of which are singletons, and over 7% rests with the top ten. Germline CDR1 and CDR2: SQVTM and ANQGSEA. V was shortened by 3 bases and J by 4 bases, with 12 bases between the two germline ends. This CDR3 is 14 amino acids long. The receptor's source is an older woman with acute or convalescent COVID-19. This chain connects TRBV29-1 to TRBJ2-2; D possibly corresponds to TRBD2 (7 bases). Input material: peripheral blood. For the CDR3, the DNA is TGCAGCGTTGAGGGGGGGCAGAGCACCGGGGAGCTGTTTTTT. Encoded protein: CSVEGGQSTGELFF.